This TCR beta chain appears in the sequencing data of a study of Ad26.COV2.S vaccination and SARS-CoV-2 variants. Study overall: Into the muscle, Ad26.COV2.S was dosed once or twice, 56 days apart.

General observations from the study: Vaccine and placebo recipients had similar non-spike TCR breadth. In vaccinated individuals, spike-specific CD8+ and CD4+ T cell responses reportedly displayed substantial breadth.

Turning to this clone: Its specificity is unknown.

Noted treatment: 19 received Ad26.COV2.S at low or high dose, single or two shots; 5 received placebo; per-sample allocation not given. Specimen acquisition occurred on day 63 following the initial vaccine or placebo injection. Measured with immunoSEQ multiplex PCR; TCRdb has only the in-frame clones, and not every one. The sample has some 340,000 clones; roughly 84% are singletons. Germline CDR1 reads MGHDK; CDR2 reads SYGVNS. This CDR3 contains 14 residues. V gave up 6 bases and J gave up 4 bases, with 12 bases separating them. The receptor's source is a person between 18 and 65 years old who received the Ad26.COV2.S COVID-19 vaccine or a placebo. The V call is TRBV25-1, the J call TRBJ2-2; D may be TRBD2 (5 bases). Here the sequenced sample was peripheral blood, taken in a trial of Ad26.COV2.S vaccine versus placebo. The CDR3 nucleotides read TGTGCCAGCAGGGGGAGAGTTTCCACCGGGGAGCTGTTTTTT. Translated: CASRGRVSTGELFF.